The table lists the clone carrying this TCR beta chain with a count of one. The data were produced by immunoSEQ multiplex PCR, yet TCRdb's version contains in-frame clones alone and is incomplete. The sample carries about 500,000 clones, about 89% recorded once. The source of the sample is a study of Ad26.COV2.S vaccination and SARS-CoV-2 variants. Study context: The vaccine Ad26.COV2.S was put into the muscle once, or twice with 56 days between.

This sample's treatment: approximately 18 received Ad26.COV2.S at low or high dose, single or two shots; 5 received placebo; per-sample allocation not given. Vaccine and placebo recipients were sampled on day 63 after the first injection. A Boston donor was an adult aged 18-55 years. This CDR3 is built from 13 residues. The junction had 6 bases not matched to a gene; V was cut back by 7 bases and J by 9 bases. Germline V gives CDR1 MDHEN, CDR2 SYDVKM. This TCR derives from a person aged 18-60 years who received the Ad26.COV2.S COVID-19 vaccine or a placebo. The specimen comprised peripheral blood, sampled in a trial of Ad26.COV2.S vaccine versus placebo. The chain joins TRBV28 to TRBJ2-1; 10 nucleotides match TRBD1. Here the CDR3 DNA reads TGTGCCAGCAAGGACAGGGGGAAGAGTGAGCAGTTCTTC. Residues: CASKDRGKSEQFF.